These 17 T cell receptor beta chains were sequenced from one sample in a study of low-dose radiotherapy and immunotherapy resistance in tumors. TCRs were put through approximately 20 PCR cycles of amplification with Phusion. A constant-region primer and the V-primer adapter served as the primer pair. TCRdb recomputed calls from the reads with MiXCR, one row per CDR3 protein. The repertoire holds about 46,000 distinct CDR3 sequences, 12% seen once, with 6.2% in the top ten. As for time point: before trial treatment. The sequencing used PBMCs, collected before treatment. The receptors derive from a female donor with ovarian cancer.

Written as DNA, the CDR3 is TGTGCCAGCAGTTTAGGAGAGAACACCGGGGAGCTGTTTTTT. Its protein product is CASSLGENTGELFF. This chain joins TRBV28 and TRBJ2-2, with D uncertain. This CDR3 has 14 amino acids. Looked up from germline, CDR1 is MDHEN and CDR2 is SYDVKM. The V gene lost 2 bases and the J gene lost 1 base, with 5 bases spanning the gap.

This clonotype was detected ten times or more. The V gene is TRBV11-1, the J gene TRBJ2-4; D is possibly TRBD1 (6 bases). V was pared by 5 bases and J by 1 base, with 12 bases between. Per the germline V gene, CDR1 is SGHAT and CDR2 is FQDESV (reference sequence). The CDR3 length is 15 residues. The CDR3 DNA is TGTGCCAGCAGCCTTACCACAGGGGCCAAAAACATTCAGTACTTC. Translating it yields CASSLTTGAKNIQYF.

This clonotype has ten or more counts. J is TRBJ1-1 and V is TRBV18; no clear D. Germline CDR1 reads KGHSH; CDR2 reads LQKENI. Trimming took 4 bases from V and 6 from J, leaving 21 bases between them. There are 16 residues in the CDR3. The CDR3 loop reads CASSRPRYEEYPEAFF. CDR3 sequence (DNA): TGTGCCAGCTCACGTCCCCGGTACGAGGAGTACCCTGAAGCTTTCTTT.

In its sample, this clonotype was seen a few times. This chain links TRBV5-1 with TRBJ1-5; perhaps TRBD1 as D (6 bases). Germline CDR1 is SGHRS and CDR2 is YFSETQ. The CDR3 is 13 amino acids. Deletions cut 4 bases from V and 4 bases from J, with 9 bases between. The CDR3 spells CASSLGANQPQHF. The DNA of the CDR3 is TGCGCCAGCAGCCTGGGGGCGAATCAGCCCCAGCATTTT.

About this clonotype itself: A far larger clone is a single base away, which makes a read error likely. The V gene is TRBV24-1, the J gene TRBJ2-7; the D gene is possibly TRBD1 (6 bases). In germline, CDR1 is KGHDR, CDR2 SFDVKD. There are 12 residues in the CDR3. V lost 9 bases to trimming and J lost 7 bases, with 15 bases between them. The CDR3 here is CATHPTGYEQYF. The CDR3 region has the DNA TGTGCCACCCACCCGACAGGCTATGAGCAGTACTTC.

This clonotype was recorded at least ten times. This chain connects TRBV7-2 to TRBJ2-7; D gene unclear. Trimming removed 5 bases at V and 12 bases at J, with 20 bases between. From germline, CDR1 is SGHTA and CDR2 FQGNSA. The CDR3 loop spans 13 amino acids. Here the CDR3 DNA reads TGTGCCAGCAGCCCCCGCTGGGGAAGAGCTGGGTACTTC. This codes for CASSPRWGRAGYF.

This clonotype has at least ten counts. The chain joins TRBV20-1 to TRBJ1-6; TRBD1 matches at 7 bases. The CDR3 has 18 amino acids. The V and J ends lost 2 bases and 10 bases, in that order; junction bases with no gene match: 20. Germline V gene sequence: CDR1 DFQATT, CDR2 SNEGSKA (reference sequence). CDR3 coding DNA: TGCAGTGCTAGACAAGTCGGAAAGGGAACAGGGGTCGGGTCACCCCTCCACTTT. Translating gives CSARQVGKGTGVGSPLHF.

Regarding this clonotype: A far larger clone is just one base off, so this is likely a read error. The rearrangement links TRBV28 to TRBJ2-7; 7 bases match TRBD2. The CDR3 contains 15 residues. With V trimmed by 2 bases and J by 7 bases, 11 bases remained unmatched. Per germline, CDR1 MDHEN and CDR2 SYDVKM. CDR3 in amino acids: CASSLPAAGDNEQYF. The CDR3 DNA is TGTGCCAGCAGTTTACCCGCGGCGGGAGACAATGAGCAGTACTTC.

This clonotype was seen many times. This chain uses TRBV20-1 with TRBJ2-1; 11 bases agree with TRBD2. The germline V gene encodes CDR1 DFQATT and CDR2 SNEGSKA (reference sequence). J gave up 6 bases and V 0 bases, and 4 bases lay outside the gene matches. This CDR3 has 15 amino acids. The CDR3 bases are TGCAGTGCTAGAGATCCAGGGACTAGCGGCAATGAGCAGTTCTTC. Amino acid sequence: CSARDPGTSGNEQFF.

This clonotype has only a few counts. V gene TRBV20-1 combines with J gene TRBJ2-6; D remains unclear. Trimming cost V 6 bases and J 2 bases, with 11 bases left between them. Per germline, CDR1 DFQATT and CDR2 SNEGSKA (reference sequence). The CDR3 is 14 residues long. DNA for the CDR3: TGCAGTGCCCTTGTCAAGCCTGGGGCCAACGTCCTGACTTTC. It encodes CSALVKPGANVLTF.

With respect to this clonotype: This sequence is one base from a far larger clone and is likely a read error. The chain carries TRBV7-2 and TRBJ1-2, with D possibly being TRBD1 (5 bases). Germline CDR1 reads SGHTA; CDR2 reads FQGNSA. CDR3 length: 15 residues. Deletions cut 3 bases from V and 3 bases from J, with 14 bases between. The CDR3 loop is CASSFTVGGDYGYTF. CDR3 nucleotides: TGTGCCAGCAGCTTCACAGTGGGGGGTGACTATGGCTACACCTTC.

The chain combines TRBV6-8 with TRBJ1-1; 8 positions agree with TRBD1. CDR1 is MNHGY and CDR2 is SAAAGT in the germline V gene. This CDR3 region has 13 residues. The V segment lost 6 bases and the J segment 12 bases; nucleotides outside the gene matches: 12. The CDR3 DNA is TGTGCCAGCAGCTCCGGGACAGGCGGTAGGCCTTTCTTT. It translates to CASSSGTGGRPFF.

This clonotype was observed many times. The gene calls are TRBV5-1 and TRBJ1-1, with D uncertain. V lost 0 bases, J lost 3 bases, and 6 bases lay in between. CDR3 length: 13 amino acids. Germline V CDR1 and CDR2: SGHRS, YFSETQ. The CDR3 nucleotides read TGCGCCAGCAGCTTGGTAGGGTACACTGAAGCTTTCTTT. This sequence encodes CASSLVGYTEAFF.

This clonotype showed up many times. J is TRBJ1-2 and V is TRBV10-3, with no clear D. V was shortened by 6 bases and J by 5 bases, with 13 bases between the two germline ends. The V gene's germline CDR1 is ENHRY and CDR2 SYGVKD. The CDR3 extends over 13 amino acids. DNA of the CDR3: TGTGCCATCAGCTCGACTGGGCCGTATGGCTACACCTTC. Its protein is CAISSTGPYGYTF.

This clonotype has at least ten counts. CDR3 sequence reads: CASSFAGTAGNGELFF. DNA for the CDR3: TGCGCCAGCAGCTTCGCTGGGACGGCCGGTAACGGGGAGCTGTTTTTT. The V call is TRBV5-1, the J call TRBJ2-2; D is perhaps TRBD1 or TRBD2 (5 bases each). The V and J ends lost 2 bases and 7 bases respectively, with 18 bases between them. The CDR3 has 16 amino acids. Germline-derived CDR1 and CDR2 are SGHRS and YFSETQ.

The DNA for the CDR3 is TGCGCCAGCAGCTTCGAGGGGGCGCGAACTGAAGCTTTCTTT. This encodes CASSFEGARTEAFF. V usage is TRBV5-1 and J usage is TRBJ1-1, with TRBD1 matching over 7 bases. The length of the CDR3 is 14 residues. V lost 2 bases to trimming and J lost 5 bases; unmatched junction nucleotides: 6. Germline V CDR1 and CDR2: SGHRS, YFSETQ.

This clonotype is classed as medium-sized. The CDR3 spells CASSGAHAGTKNIQYF. In DNA form, the CDR3 reads TGTGCCAGCAGTGGGGCGCATGCTGGGACCAAAAACATTCAGTACTTC. This chain links TRBV6-2 or TRBV6-3 with TRBJ2-4; weak D call: TRBD1 (5 bases). CDR3 length equals 16 residues. V was cut by 5 bases and J by 2 bases, with 16 bases left in between. Germline V gives CDR1 MNHEY, CDR2 SVGEGT.